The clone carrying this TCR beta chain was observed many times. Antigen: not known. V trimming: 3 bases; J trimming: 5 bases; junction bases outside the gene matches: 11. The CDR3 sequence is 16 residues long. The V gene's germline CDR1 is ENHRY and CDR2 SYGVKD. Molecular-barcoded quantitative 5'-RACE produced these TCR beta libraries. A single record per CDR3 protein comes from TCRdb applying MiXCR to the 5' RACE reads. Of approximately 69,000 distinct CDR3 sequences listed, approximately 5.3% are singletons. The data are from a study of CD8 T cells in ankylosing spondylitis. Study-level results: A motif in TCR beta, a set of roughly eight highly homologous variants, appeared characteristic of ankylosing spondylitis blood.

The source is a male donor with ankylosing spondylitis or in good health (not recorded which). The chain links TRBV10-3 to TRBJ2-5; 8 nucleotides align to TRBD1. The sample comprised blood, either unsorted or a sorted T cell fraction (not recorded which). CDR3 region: CAISDPQGQVGETQYF. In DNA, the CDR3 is TGTGCCATCAGTGATCCTCAGGGACAGGTTGGGGAGACCCAGTACTTC.